A single sample is the source of the 25 T cell receptor beta chains below, sequenced in a study of lymphopenia after photon versus proton radiotherapy (dated by TCRdb to the late 2010s). The protocol used for the library was the immunoSEQ multiplex PCR assay. Drawn from immuneACCESS, this table holds only the in-frame rearrangements with V and J called that TCRdb kept. Clones are partly lost; checked studies trace under half to an unresolved V gene and leave the rest unexplained. This sample has 89,000 or so clones in its table, and around four fifths of those were observed once. The ten largest clones add up to around 1.4% of the sample. The source was peripheral blood, collected from a patient treated with proton-based radiotherapy. These receptors originate from a man aged 55-75 years with pancreatic cancer.

This chain uses TRBV7-2 with TRBJ2-3; a possible D gene is TRBD1 (6 bases). Trimming removed 5 bases at V and 10 bases at J, with 16 bases between. The CDR3 loop spans 13 amino acids. CDR1 is SGHTA, CDR2 FQGNSA, per germline. This chain's CDR3 is CASSHSGTSAQYF. CDR3 nucleotides: TGTGCCAGCAGCCATTCAGGGACAAGTGCGCAGTATTTT.

The chain employs TRBV6-5 and TRBJ2-7; D is unclear. Germline V gene data show CDR1 as MNHEY and CDR2 as SVGAGI. The CDR3 sequence is 14 residues long. V gave up 10 bases and J gave up 7 bases, with 23 bases separating them. The CDR3 here is CATKGPARLNEQYF. Written as DNA, the CDR3 is TGTGCCACCAAGGGCCCCGCACGATTGAATGAGCAGTACTTC.

V is TRBV7-9 and J is TRBJ1-1; D gene uncertain. Germline-derived CDR1 and CDR2 are SEHNR and FQNEAQ (reference sequence). V lost 5 bases and J 0 bases, leaving 10 bases between the germline ends. This CDR3 contains 14 residues. CDR3 residues: CASSPDLMNTEAFF. Written as DNA, the CDR3 is TGTGCCAGCAGCCCCGACTTAATGAACACTGAAGCTTTCTTT.

The chain uses TRBV7-3 and TRBJ1-1; D might be TRBD1 (5 bases). This CDR3 spans 16 amino acids. Per the germline V gene, CDR1 is SGHTA and CDR2 is FQGTGA. Trimming cost V 5 bases and J 4 bases, with 20 bases left between them. In DNA, the CDR3 is TGTGCCAGCAGCCTGACGGGGGGGAGTATGGCCACTGAAGCTTTCTTT. Translation: CASSLTGGSMATEAFF. The full variable domain, with the rest looked up from reference TRBV7-3 and TRBJ1-1, is GAGVSQTPSNKVTEKGKYVELRCDPISGHTALYWYRQSLGQGPEFLIYFQGTGAADDSGLPNDRFFAVRPEGSVSTLKIQRTERGDSAVYLCASSLTGGSMATEAFFGQGTRLTVV.

The chain joins TRBV6-5 to TRBJ2-7; 7 bases agree with TRBD1. This CDR3 is built from 14 residues. After removal of 6 bases from V and 4 bases from J, the junction contained 9 bases not matched to a gene. Germline V gene lookup returns CDR1 MNHEY and CDR2 SVGAGI. In DNA, the CDR3 is TGTGCCAGCAGCCAGCCGGGACAGTCATACGAGCAGTACTTC. Amino acids: CASSQPGQSYEQYF.

The chain carries TRBV5-1 and TRBJ1-4; maybe TRBD1 (5 bases). This CDR3 spans 15 amino acids. The germline V gene has CDR1 SGHRS and CDR2 YFSETQ. V was pared by 0 bases and J by 7 bases, with 13 bases between. For the CDR3, the DNA is TGCGCCAGCAGCTTGGGAGGCCAGGGAAGTGAAAAACTGTTTTTT. Its translation: CASSLGGQGSEKLFF.

The V gene is TRBV5-1, the J gene TRBJ2-2, with TRBD2 identical over 9 bases. Losses at the gene ends were 4 bases for V and 2 bases for J; bases not matched to a gene: 3. This CDR3 region has 15 residues. In germline, CDR1 is SGHRS, CDR2 YFSETQ. The CDR3 sequence is CASSPLAGNTGELFF. The DNA for the CDR3 is TGCGCCAGCAGCCCCCTAGCGGGAAACACCGGGGAGCTGTTTTTT.

V is TRBV6-6 and J is TRBJ2-7; D is possibly TRBD2 (5 bases). Looked up from germline, CDR1 is MNHNY and CDR2 is SVGAGI (reference sequence). This CDR3 contains 15 residues. Trimming took off 6 bases at V and 0 bases at J, with 15 bases between the two ends. CDR3 protein: CASSSPRGISYEQYF. The CDR3 nucleotides are TGTGCCAGCAGCTCTCCAAGAGGGATCTCCTACGAGCAGTACTTC.

The V and J genes are TRBV5-1 and TRBJ2-2; D gene unclear. CDR3 size: 13 residues. Looked up from germline, CDR1 is SGHRS and CDR2 is YFSETQ. Trimming took 0 bases from V and 4 from J, leaving 4 bases between them. The DNA for the CDR3 is TGCGCCAGCAGCTTGGGGGTCACCGGGGAGCTGTTTTTT. The encoded protein is CASSLGVTGELFF.

The chain combines TRBV28 with TRBJ1-1, with TRBD1 identical over 8 bases. This CDR3 spans 14 amino acids. V trimming: 7 bases; J trimming: 1 base; junction bases outside the gene matches: 5. Germline CDR1 MDHEN, CDR2 SYDVKM. The CDR3, as DNA: TGTGCCAGCACCACAGGGGGGCCGAACACTGAAGCTTTCTTT. Protein: CASTTGGPNTEAFF.

This chain links TRBV28 with TRBJ2-7, with 10 positions matching TRBD2. J was trimmed by 5 bases and V by 4 bases; bases with no gene match: 11. Germline CDR1 MDHEN, CDR2 SYDVKM. The CDR3 is made up of 16 amino acids. CDR3 bases: TGTGCCAGCAGTTCAGCGGGAGGGCCCACGGGCAACGAGCAGTACTTC. It codes for CASSSAGGPTGNEQYF. Supplemented by reference TRBV28 and TRBJ2-7, the full variable domain reads DVKVTQSSRYLVKRTGEKVFLECVQDMDHENMFWYRQDPGLGLRLIYFSYDVKMKEKGDIPEGYSVSREKKERFSLILESASTNQTSMYLCASSSAGGPTGNEQYFGPGTRLTVT.

The chain combines TRBV7-9 with TRBJ1-1, with D perhaps TRBD1 (5 bases). Germline CDR1 is SEHNR and CDR2 is FQNEAQ (reference sequence). V was shortened by 4 bases and J by 2 bases, with 8 bases between the two germline ends. The CDR3 is 13 residues long. In DNA form, the CDR3 reads TGTGCCAGCAGCTCCAGGGAAAACACTGAAGCTTTCTTT. Residues: CASSSRENTEAFF.

The chain uses TRBV6-1 and TRBJ2-1, with D tentatively TRBD1 or TRBD2 (5 bases each). Germline V gene data show CDR1 as MNHNS and CDR2 as SASEGT. With 4 bases removed from V and 0 bases from J, the gap between germline ends came to 13 bases. The CDR3 contains 16 residues. CDR3 nucleotide sequence: TGTGCCAGCAGTGTGTTACCAGGGAGCTCCTACAATGAGCAGTTCTTC. Translating gives CASSVLPGSSYNEQFF.

This clone was picked up a small number of times. The chain uses TRBV5-4 and TRBJ2-5, with D possibly matching TRBD2 (5 bases). V was cut by 0 bases and J by 4 bases, with 13 bases left in between. The CDR3 loop spans 15 amino acids. CDR1 and CDR2 from the germline V gene are SGHNT and YYREEE (reference sequence). CDR3 sequence: CASSLGPAEAETQYF. The CDR3 DNA reads as TGTGCCAGCAGCTTGGGCCCCGCGGAGGCAGAGACCCAGTACTTC.

The chain recombines TRBV30 with TRBJ1-1, with TRBD1 as a possible D gene (5 bases). From germline, CDR1 is GTSNPN and CDR2 SVGIG (reference sequence). This CDR3 has 13 residues. V lost 3 bases, J lost 3 bases, and 11 bases lay in between. CDR3 sequence reads: CAWRTESYTEAFF. As DNA, the CDR3 is TGTGCCTGGAGGACAGAGTCTTACACTGAAGCTTTCTTT.

This clone was detected only a few times. The gene calls are TRBV19 and TRBJ1-2; D is ambiguous. V lost 3 bases, J lost 4 bases, and 3 bases lay in between. Germline values: CDR1 LNHDA, CDR2 SQIVND (reference sequence). The CDR3 is 11 amino acids. In DNA form, the CDR3 reads TGTGCCAGTAGTATCGGCTATGGCTACACCTTC. Its protein is CASSIGYGYTF.

The CDR3 nucleotides are TGTGCCAGCAGCCTTGGTAGAGCTACCGGGGAGCTGTTTTTT. Amino acids: CASSLGRATGELFF. The V and J genes are TRBV7-2 and TRBJ2-2; D not certain. Germline V CDR1 and CDR2: SGHTA, FQGNSA. The length of the CDR3 is 14 residues. Deletions cut 5 bases from V and 5 bases from J, with 12 bases between.

There are a few counts of this clone. The rearrangement links TRBV4-1 to TRBJ2-7, with 15 bases fitting TRBD2. Trimming cost V 4 bases and J 2 bases; bases outside gene matches: 3. The CDR3 runs 16 residues. Germline V CDR1 and CDR2: MGHRA, YSYEKL. CDR3 amino acids: CASSLRTSGRAYEQYF. CDR3 coding DNA: TGCGCCAGCAGCCTTCGGACTAGCGGGAGGGCCTACGAGCAGTACTTC.

The chain combines TRBV6-5 with TRBJ2-7; D ambiguous. This CDR3 region has 13 residues. V was shortened by 0 bases and J by 3 bases, with 6 bases between the two germline ends. Looked up from germline, CDR1 is MNHEY and CDR2 is SVGAGI. CDR3 residues: CASSYSGLYEQYF. In DNA form, the CDR3 reads TGTGCCAGCAGTTACTCGGGCCTCTACGAGCAGTACTTC.

The chain carries TRBV19 and TRBJ2-5; the D is unclear. The CDR3 length is 12 residues. CDR1 and CDR2 from the germline V gene are LNHDA and SQIVND (reference sequence). Trimming took 6 bases from V and 7 from J, leaving 12 bases between them. The DNA for the CDR3 is TGTGCCAGTAGCCAACCCCCCTTGACCCAGTACTTC. This gives the protein CASSQPPLTQYF.

The rearrangement uses TRBV5-6 and TRBJ2-7; weak D call: TRBD2 (5 bases). Trimming removed 2 bases at V and 0 bases at J, with 12 bases between. The CDR3 length is 15 residues. Germline V gene data show CDR1 as SGHDT and CDR2 as YYEEEE. DNA for the CDR3: TGTGCCAGCAGCTTCCCCGCAGGAGGCTCCTACGAGCAGTACTTC. Its protein is CASSFPAGGSYEQYF.

The chain uses TRBV10-3 and TRBJ2-3; 7 bases map to TRBD1. The germline CDR1 and CDR2 sequences are ENHRY and SYGVKD. V lost 4 bases and J lost 5; bases outside the gene matches: 3. The length of the CDR3 is 13 residues. The CDR3 region has the DNA TGTGCCATCAGTGGGGGGACAGTAGATACGCAGTATTTT. Translated: CAISGGTVDTQYF.

The rearrangement links TRBV18 to TRBJ2-1; D is perhaps TRBD2 (5 bases). V was cut by 3 bases and J by 7 bases, with 10 bases left in between. This CDR3 comprises 13 residues. From germline, CDR1 is KGHSH and CDR2 LQKENI. In DNA form, the CDR3 reads TGTGCCAGCTCACCGGCTAGCCGGAATGAGCAGTTCTTC. As protein: CASSPASRNEQFF.

The CDR3 is CASSDGLAGNEQFF. CDR3 nucleotides: TGTGCCAGCAGTGACGGGCTAGCGGGTAATGAGCAGTTCTTC. The chain couples TRBV6-4 to TRBJ2-1; the match to TRBD2 covers 8 bases. Germline-derived CDR1 and CDR2 are MRHNA and SNTAGT. V dropped 2 bases and J dropped 7; count of bases not matched to a gene: 4. The CDR3 has 14 amino acids.

The chain is built from TRBV6-5 and TRBJ2-1; TRBD2 might be the D (5 bases). V dropped 1 base and J dropped 9 bases, with 16 bases sitting between them. Germline loops: CDR1 MNHEY, CDR2 SVGAGI. The length of the CDR3 is 15 residues. The CDR3 sequence is CASSYYGLASGEQFF. CDR3 sequence (DNA): TGTGCCAGCAGTTACTATGGGCTAGCATCCGGTGAGCAGTTCTTC.